Listed below are T cell receptor beta chains from one sample, sequenced in a study of cytomegalovirus exposure and HLA in healthy donors. Assay: immunoSEQ multiplex PCR; the TCRdb copy retains only in-frame clones and omits some. The table includes some 120,000 clones, 79% detected once. Sequencing was carried out using PBMCs. The receptors stem from a man between 18 and 29 years old in good health and CMV-seronegative. The CDR3 runs from the conserved cysteine through the conserved F or W. D genes are given only for firm matches. Not every row has a clone size; where given, it reads once, few, many or a size class.

d_call	j_call	clone_size	v_call	cdr3_aa	cdr3_nt
NA	TRBJ2-3	NA	TRBV7-6	CASSSDWSSTDTQYF	TGTGCCAGCAGCTCGGACTGGTCTAGCACAGATACGCAGTATTTT
NA	TRBJ1-3	NA	TRBV6-1	CASQGQPSGNTIYF	TGTGCCAGCCAGGGGCAGCCCTCTGGAAACACCATATATTTT
TRBD1	TRBJ1-1	few	TRBV2	CASVPTGTPTEAFF	TGTGCCAGCGTCCCGACAGGGACTCCCACTGAAGCTTTCTTT
TRBD1	TRBJ1-2	once	TRBV4-3	CASSQPGQVLGYTF	TGCGCCAGCAGCCAACCGGGACAGGTACTAGGCTACACCTTC
TRBD1	TRBJ1-2	NA	TRBV19	CAVSGTGEKSVYGYTF	TGTGCTGTGTCCGGGACAGGGGAAAAATCAGTCTATGGCTACACCTTC
NA	TRBJ2-1	NA	TRBV5-1	CASSLDTRGYNEQFF	TGCGCCAGCAGCTTGGACACGAGAGGCTACAATGAGCAGTTCTTC
NA	TRBJ1-5	NA	TRBV16	CASSQENSNQPQHF	TGTGCCAGCAGCCAAGAGAATAGCAATCAGCCCCAGCATTTT
NA	TRBJ1-1	few	TRBV19	CASSTDWGEAFF	TGTGCCAGTAGTACGGACTGGGGAGAAGCTTTCTTT
TRBD2	TRBJ2-2	once	TRBV10-2	CASGRSTSGNTGELFF	TGCGCCAGCGGTCGGAGCACTAGCGGGAACACCGGGGAGCTGTTTTTT
NA	TRBJ1-2	few	TRBV28	CASSLPGFNYGYTF	TGTGCCAGCAGTCTTCCCGGGTTTAACTATGGCTACACCTTC
TRBD1	TRBJ2-1	NA	TRBV6-5	CASSPGQGNEQFF	TGTGCCAGCAGCCCGGGACAGGGGAATGAGCAGTTCTTC
TRBD1	TRBJ2-1	once	TRBV5-4	CASSLLGGDEQFF	TGTGCCAGCAGCTTGCTAGGGGGCGATGAGCAGTTCTTC
TRBD2	TRBJ2-2	NA	TRBV5-8	CASSLGTSANTGELFF	TGTGCCAGCAGCTTGGGGACTAGCGCGAACACCGGGGAGCTGTTTTTT